This T cell receptor (beta chain) was obtained from a study of shared clonotypes between healthy human individuals. Germline CDR1 is MDHEN and CDR2 is SYDVKM. V lost 6 bases and J 9 bases, leaving 15 bases between the germline ends. The CDR3 has 13 residues. The method was immunoSEQ multiplex PCR; TCRdb's version includes in-frame clones alone and lacks a portion of them. The top ten clones hold roughly 0.4% of a sample with 1.5 million to 1.9 million clones, approximately 98% of them seen once. The sample consisted of naive CD4+ T cells sorted from blood. Subset: CD45RA+ positively selected. The TCR originated in a man younger than 45 in good health. The chain is built from TRBV28 and TRBJ1-5, with D possibly TRBD1 on 5 matching bases. CDR3 in amino acids: CASRGGGERPQHF. DNA for the CDR3: TGTGCCAGCAGGGGGGGTGGAGAAAGGCCCCAGCATTTT.